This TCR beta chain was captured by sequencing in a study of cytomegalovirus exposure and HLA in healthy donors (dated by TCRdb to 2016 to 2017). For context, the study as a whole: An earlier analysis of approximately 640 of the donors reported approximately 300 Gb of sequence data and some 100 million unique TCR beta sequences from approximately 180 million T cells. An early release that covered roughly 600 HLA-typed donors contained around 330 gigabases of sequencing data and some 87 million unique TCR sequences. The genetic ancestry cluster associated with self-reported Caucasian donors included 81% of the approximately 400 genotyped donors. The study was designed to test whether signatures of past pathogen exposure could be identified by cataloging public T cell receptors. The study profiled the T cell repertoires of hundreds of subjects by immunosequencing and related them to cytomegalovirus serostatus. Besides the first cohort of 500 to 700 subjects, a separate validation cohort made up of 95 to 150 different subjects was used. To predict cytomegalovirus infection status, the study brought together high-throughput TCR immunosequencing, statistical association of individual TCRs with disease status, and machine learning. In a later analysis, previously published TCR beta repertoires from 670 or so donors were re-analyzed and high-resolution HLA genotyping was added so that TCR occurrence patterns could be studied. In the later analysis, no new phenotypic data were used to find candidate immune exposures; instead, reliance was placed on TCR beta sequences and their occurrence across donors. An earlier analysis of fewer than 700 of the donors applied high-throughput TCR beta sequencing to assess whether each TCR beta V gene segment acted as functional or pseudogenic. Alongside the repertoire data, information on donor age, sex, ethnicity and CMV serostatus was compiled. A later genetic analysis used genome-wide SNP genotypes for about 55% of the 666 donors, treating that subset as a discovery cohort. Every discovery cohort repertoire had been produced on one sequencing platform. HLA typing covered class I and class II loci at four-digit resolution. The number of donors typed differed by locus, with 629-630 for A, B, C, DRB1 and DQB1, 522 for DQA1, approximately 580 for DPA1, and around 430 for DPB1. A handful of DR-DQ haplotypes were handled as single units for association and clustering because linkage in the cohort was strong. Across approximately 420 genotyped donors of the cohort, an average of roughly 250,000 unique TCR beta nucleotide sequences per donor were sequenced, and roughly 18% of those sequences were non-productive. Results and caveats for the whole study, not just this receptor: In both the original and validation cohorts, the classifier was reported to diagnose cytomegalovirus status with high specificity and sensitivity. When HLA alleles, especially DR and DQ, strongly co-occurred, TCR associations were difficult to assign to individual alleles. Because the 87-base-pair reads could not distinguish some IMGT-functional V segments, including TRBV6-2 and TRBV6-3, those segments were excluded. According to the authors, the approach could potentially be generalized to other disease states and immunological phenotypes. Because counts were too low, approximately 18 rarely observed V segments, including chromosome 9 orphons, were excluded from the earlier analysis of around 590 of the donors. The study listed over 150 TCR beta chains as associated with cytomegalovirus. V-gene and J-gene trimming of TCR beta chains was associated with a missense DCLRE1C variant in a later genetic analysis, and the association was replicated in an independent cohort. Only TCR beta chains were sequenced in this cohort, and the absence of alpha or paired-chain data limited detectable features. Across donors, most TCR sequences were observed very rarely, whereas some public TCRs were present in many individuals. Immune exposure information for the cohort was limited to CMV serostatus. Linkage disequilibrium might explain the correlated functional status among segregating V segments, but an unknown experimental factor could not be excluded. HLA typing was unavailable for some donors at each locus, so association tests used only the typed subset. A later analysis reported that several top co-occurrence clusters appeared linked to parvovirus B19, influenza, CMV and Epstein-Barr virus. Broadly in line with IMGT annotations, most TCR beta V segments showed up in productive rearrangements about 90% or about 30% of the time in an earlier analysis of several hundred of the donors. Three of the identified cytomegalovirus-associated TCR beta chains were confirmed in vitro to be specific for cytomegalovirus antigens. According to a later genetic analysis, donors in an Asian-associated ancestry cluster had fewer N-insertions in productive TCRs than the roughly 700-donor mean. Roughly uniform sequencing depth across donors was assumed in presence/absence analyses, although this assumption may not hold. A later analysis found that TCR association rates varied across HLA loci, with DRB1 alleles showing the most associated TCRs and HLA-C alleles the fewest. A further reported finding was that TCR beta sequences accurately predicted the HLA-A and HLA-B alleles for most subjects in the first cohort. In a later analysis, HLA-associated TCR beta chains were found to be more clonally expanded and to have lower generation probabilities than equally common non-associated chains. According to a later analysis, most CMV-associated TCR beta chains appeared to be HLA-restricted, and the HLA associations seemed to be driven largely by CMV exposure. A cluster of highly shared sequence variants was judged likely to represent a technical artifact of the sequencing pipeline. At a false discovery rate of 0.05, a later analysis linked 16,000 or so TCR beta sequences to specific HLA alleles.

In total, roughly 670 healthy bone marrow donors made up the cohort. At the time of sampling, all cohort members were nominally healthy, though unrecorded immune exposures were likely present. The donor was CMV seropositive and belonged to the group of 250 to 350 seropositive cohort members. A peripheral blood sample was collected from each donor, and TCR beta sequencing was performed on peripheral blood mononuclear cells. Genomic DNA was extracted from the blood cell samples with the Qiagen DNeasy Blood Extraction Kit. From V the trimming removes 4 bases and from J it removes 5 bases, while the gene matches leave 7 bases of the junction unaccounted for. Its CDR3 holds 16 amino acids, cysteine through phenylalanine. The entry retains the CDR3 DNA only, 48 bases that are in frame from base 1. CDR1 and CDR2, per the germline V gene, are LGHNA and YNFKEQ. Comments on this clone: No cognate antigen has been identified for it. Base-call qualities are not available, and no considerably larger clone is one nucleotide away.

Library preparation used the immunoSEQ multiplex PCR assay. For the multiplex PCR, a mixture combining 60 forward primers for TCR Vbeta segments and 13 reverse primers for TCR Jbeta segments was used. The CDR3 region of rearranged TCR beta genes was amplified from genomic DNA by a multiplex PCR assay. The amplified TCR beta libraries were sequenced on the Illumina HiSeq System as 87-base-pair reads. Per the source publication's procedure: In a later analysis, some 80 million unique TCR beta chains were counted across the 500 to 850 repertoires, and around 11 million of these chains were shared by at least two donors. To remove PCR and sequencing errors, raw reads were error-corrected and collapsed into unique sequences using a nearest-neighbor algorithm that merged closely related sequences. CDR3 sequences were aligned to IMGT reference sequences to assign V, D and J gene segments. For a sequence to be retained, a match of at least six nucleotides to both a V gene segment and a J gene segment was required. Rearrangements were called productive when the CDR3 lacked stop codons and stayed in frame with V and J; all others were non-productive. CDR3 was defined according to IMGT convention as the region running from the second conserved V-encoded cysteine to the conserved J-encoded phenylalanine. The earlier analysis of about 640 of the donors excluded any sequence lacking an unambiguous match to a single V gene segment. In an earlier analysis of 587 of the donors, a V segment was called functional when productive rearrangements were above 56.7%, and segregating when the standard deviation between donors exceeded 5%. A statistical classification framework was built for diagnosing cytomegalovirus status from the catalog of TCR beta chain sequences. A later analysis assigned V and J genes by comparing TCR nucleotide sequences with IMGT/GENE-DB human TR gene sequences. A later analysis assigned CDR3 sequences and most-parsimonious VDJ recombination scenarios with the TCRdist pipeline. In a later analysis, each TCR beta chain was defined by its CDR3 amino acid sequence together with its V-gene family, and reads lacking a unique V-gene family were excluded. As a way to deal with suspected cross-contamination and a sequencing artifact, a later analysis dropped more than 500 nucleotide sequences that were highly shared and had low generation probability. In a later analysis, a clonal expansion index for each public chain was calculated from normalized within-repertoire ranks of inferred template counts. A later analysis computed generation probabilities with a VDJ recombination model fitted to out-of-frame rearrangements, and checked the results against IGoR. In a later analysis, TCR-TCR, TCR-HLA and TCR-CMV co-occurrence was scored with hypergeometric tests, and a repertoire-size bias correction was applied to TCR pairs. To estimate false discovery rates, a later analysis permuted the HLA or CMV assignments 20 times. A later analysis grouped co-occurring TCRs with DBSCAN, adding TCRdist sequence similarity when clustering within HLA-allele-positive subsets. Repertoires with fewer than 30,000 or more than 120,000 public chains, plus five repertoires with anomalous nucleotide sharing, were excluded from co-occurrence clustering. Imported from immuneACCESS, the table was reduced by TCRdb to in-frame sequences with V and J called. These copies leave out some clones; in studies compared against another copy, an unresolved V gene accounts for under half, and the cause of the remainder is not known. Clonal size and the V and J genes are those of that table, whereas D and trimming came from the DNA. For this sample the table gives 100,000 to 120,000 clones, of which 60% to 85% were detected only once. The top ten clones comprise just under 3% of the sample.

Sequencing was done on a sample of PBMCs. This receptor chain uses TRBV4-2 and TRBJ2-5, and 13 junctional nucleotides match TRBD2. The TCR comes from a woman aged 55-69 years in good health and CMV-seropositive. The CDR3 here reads CASSRTSGRASETQYF. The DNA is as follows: TGTGCCAGCAGCCGTACTAGCGGGAGGGCCTCGGAGACCCAGTACTTC.